The 23 T cell receptor beta chains presented below share a single source sample, sequenced in a study of blood T cell repertoires in COVID-19. Libraries were prepared by immunoSEQ multiplex PCR; TCRdb keeps only in-frame clonotypes and omits some of them. Altogether under 150,000 clones are present, 85% to 90% being singletons, with the ten largest covering roughly a tenth. The sequencing sample was made of peripheral blood. These receptors were collected from a man aged 50 to 59 with active or convalescent COVID-19.

This clone has a single count. V gene TRBV19 combines with J gene TRBJ1-6, with 7 bases identical to TRBD1. Unmatched junction bases numbered 4, after V lost 6 bases and J lost 8 bases. The CDR3 totals 13 residues. Germline CDR1 is LNHDA and CDR2 is SQIVND (reference sequence). In nucleotides, the CDR3 is TGTGCCAGTAGACCTCAGGGGGATTCACCCCTCCACTTT. It yields the protein CASRPQGDSPLHF.

This chain connects TRBV19 to TRBJ2-1; 11 bases are a match to TRBD2. Germline CDR1 is LNHDA and CDR2 is SQIVND (reference sequence). The CDR3 loop spans 16 amino acids. With V trimmed by 5 bases and J by 1 base, 4 bases remained unmatched. This chain's CDR3 is CASSSLAGGSYNEQFF. DNA of the CDR3: TGTGCCAGTAGTTCCCTAGCGGGAGGTTCCTACAATGAGCAGTTCTTC.

The chain carries TRBV6-5 and TRBJ2-1; TRBD2 agrees at 9 bases. Trimming removed 7 bases from V and 3 bases from J; junction bases left unmatched: 7. The CDR3 spans 15 residues. Per germline, CDR1 MNHEY and CDR2 SVGAGI. CDR3 sequence: CASKLASGNYNEQFF. The CDR3 DNA sequence: TGTGCCAGCAAATTGGCTAGCGGGAACTACAATGAGCAGTTCTTC.

This clone was found a few times. The V call is TRBV18, the J call TRBJ2-1; possible D gene TRBD2, 5 bases. Germline V gene lookup returns CDR1 KGHSH and CDR2 LQKENI. This CDR3 has 17 residues. Trimming took off 8 bases at V and 8 bases at J, with 28 bases between the two ends. The CDR3, as DNA: TGTGCCAGCCGAATTGGAGGCATAAGTTATGGTTCGGATGAGCAGTTCTTC. The encoded protein is CASRIGGISYGSDEQFF.

This clone has a single count. The sample holds other DNA sequences that translate to the same CDR3. This chain links TRBV24-1 with TRBJ1-1; 8 bases are a match to TRBD1. The length of the CDR3 is 13 residues. V dropped 7 bases and J dropped 0; count of bases not matched to a gene: 0. Germline values: CDR1 KGHDR, CDR2 SFDVKD. CDR3 nucleotides: TGTGCCACCAGGGACAGGGTGAACACTGAAGCTTTCTTT. This codes for CATRDRVNTEAFF.

The genes are TRBV19 and TRBJ2-1; the match to TRBD2 covers 9 bases. Per the germline V gene, CDR1 is LNHDA and CDR2 is SQIVND (reference sequence). J lost 10 bases, V lost 4 bases, and 8 bases had no gene match. This CDR3 is built from 14 residues. The CDR3 spells CASSTSGAGGEQFF. The CDR3 coding sequence is TGTGCCAGTAGTACTAGCGGGGCGGGAGGGGAGCAGTTCTTC.

This clone was recorded a few times. The V and J genes are TRBV19 and TRBJ1-4, with TRBD1 identical over 7 bases. CDR3 length: 15 amino acids. Germline-derived CDR1 and CDR2 are LNHDA and SQIVND (reference sequence). V lost 0 bases and J lost 8; bases outside the gene matches: 6. CDR3 DNA sequence: TGTGCCAGTAGTATAGATCGACAGGGCGACGAAAAACTGTTTTTT. This gives the protein CASSIDRQGDEKLFF.

The rearrangement links TRBV4-1 to TRBJ2-2; 9 bases are a match to TRBD2. Germline V gives CDR1 MGHRA, CDR2 YSYEKL. CDR3 length: 15 amino acids. J lost 1 base, V lost 3 bases, and 0 bases had no gene match. CDR3 DNA sequence: TGCGCCAGCAGCCAGACTAGCGGGAACACCGGGGAGCTGTTTTTT. Translated: CASSQTSGNTGELFF.

This chain links TRBV18 with TRBJ1-5; 10 bases align to TRBD1. Germline values: CDR1 KGHSH, CDR2 LQKENI. There are 17 residues in the CDR3. After removal of 3 bases from V and 0 bases from J, the junction contained 5 bases not matched to a gene. The CDR3 nucleotides read TGTGCCAGCTCACCGACAGGGGGCGGTTTTAGCAATCAGCCCCAGCATTTT. Residues: CASSPTGGGFSNQPQHF.

The rearrangement links TRBV9 to TRBJ2-3; 8 bases map to TRBD2. Germline CDR1 and CDR2: SGDLS and YYNGEE. V shed 3 bases and J 6 bases; nucleotides not matched to a gene: 6. CDR3 length: 14 residues. DNA of the CDR3: TGTGCCAGCAGCGCCAGCGGGAGAGGGGATACGCAGTATTTT. Translation gives CASSASGRGDTQYF.

The V and J genes are TRBV24-1 and TRBJ2-1; 10 positions agree with TRBD2. CDR1 and CDR2 (germline): KGHDR, SFDVKD. CDR3 length: 15 amino acids. V trimming: 5 bases; J trimming: 4 bases; junction bases outside the gene matches: 4. The DNA of the CDR3 is TGTGCCACCAGTGTGAGCGGGAGGGCGTACAATGAGCAGTTCTTC. It encodes CATSVSGRAYNEQFF.

The table lists this clone with a few counts. This chain connects TRBV6-4 to TRBJ2-2, with 7 bases that match TRBD1. There are 12 residues in the CDR3. CDR1 is MRHNA, CDR2 SNTAGT, per germline. CDR3 bases: TGTGCGAACAGGGGTCTAACCGGGGAGCTGTTTTTT. Translation gives CANRGLTGELFF.

The chain employs TRBV5-1 and TRBJ1-2; 7 bases agree with TRBD1. The CDR3 contains 16 residues. V trimming: 0 bases; J trimming: 2 bases; junction bases outside the gene matches: 7. Looked up from germline, CDR1 is SGHRS and CDR2 is YFSETQ. CDR3 nucleotide sequence: TGCGCCAGCAGCTTGGCAGGCAGGGACAGAAACTATGGCTACACCTTC. This sequence encodes CASSLAGRDRNYGYTF.

The rearrangement links TRBV27 to TRBJ1-5; no clear D gene. Trimming removed 5 bases from V and 6 bases from J, with 17 bases in between. Germline V CDR1 and CDR2: MNHEY, SMNVEV (reference sequence). The CDR3 runs to 15 residues. The CDR3 DNA follows: TGTGCCAGCAGTCCCGCGAAGGGAGAAGGTCAGCCCCAGCATTTT. Its protein is CASSPAKGEGQPQHF.

The V call is TRBV5-6, the J call TRBJ1-6; 7 nucleotides match TRBD1. Germline CDR1 is SGHDT and CDR2 is YYEEEE. Trimming removed 2 bases from V and 9 bases from J; junction bases left unmatched: 5. The CDR3 length is 14 residues. CDR3 coding DNA: TGTGCCAGCAGCTTCGGACAGGAGGCTTCACCCCTCCACTTT. This translates into CASSFGQEASPLHF. Using reference TRBV5-6 and TRBJ1-6 for the parts outside the CDR3, the full variable domain is DAGVTQSPTHLIKTRGQQVTLRCSPKSGHDTVSWYQQALGQGPQFIFQYYEEEERQRGNFPDRFSGHQFPNYSSELNVNALLLGDSALYLCASSFGQEASPLHFGNGTRLTVT.

Here the CDR3 DNA reads TGTGCCAGCAGTAGGGGTGGGACTAGCGGGGCCTTCTCCTACAATGAGCAGTTCTTC. This codes for CASSRGGTSGAFSYNEQFF. The chain joins TRBV28 to TRBJ2-1, with TRBD2 identical over 13 bases. Looked up from germline, CDR1 is MDHEN and CDR2 is SYDVKM. This CDR3 spans 19 amino acids. The ends lost 5 bases at V and 0 bases at J; junction bases unmatched: 10.

Here the CDR3 reads CASSPHYRDQPQHF. CDR3 nucleotide sequence: TGTGCCAGCAGTCCCCATTACAGGGACCAGCCCCAGCATTTT. This sequence joins TRBV28 and TRBJ1-5; tentatively, D is TRBD1 (6 bases). V was clipped by 5 bases and J by 7 bases, with 15 bases between them. Per the germline V gene, CDR1 is MDHEN and CDR2 is SYDVKM. CDR3 length: 14 amino acids.

This clone was picked up a small number of times. The CDR3 DNA reads as TGTGCCATCAGTGATTTGACAGGGGGAGGGCAGCCCCAGCATTTT. Protein product: CAISDLTGGGQPQHF. V is TRBV10-3 and J is TRBJ1-5; TRBD1 aligns across 9 bases. V was pared by 3 bases and J by 7 bases, with 7 bases of the junction left unmatched. From germline, CDR1 is ENHRY and CDR2 SYGVKD. The CDR3 consists of 15 residues.

The V and J genes are TRBV5-1 and TRBJ2-3, with D possibly TRBD1 on 5 matching bases. This CDR3 region has 14 residues. Trimming pared 0 bases from V and 2 bases from J, leaving 7 bases between. Germline V lookup: CDR1 SGHRS, CDR2 YFSETQ. The CDR3, as DNA: TGCGCCAGCAGCTTGGGACAGTCCACAGATACGCAGTATTTT. Translation gives CASSLGQSTDTQYF.

The rearrangement links TRBV3-1 (or the pseudogene TRBV3-2) to TRBJ2-7; the D gene is possibly TRBD2 (6 bases). The CDR3 has 16 residues. The germline gives CDR1 LGHDT, CDR2 YNNKEL (reference sequence). Trimming shortened V by 4 bases and J by 5 bases, and 21 bases separated the two germline ends. Written as DNA, the CDR3 is TGTGCCAGCAGCCCGTTCGGGCGGGGTGATTTGAACGAGCAGTACTTC. Encoded protein: CASSPFGRGDLNEQYF.

V usage is TRBV3-1 (or the pseudogene TRBV3-2) and J usage is TRBJ1-4, with D possibly TRBD1 on 5 matching bases. Germline V CDR1 and CDR2: LGHDT, YNNKEL (reference sequence). The ends were cut back, 1 base at V and 7 bases at J, with 16 bases in the middle. The CDR3 contains 16 residues. Here the CDR3 reads CASSQVPQGAREKLFF. CDR3 DNA sequence: TGTGCCAGCAGCCAAGTACCCCAAGGGGCTCGTGAAAAACTGTTTTTT.

This chain uses TRBV30 with TRBJ1-6; D perhaps matches TRBD1 (5 bases). Trimming shortened V by 0 bases and J by 7 bases, and 10 bases separated the two germline ends. The germline V gene has CDR1 GTSNPN and CDR2 SVGIG (reference sequence). This CDR3 is built from 14 residues. This CDR3 reads CAWSVGGGNSPLHF. For the CDR3, the DNA is TGTGCCTGGAGTGTCGGGGGGGGAAATTCACCCCTCCACTTT.

The V gene is TRBV10-3, the J gene TRBJ2-7; tentative D call: TRBD1 (6 bases). CDR1 and CDR2 (germline): ENHRY, SYGVKD. With 9 bases removed from V and 3 bases from J, the gap between germline ends came to 12 bases. This CDR3 comprises 12 residues. The chain's CDR3 is CAIGGTNYEQYF. The DNA for the CDR3 is TGTGCCATTGGTGGGACAAACTACGAGCAGTACTTC.